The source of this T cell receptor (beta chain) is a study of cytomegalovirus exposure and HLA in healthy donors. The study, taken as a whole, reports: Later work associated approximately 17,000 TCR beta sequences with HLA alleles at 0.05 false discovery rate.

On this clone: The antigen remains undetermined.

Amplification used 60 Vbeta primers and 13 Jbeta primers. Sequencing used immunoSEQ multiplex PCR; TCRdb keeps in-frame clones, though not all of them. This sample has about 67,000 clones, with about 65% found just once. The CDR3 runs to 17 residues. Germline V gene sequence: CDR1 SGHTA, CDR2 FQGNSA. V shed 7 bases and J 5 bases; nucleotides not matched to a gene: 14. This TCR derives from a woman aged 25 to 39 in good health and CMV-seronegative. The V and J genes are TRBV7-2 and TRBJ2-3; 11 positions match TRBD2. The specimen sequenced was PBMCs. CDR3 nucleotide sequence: TGTGCCAGCAACCCGTCCGGGCTAGCGGGGGGTGTAGATACGCAGTATTTT. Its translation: CASNPSGLAGGVDTQYF.